These T cell receptor beta chains were read from a single sample in a study of technical replicates of blood from a few donors. Data came from immunoSEQ multiplex PCR; TCRdb stores just in-frame clones and leaves some out. This table has under 100,000 clones, roughly 96% appearing once. Material for sequencing was T cells isolated from PBMCs. The source is a human donor in good health. Each CDR3 is given with its conserved first and last residue. The order of the fields is clone size, V gene, D gene, CDR3 length, J gene, CDR3 protein, CDR3 DNA. D genes are given only for firm matches. Not every row has a clone size; where given, it reads once, few, many or a size class.

>NA|TRBV9|TRBD2|17|TRBJ2-1
CASSILAGGPRYNEQFF
TGTGCCAGCAGCATCCTAGCGGGAGGGCCTAGGTACAATGAGCAGTTCTTC
>NA|TRBV4-3|TRBD1|15|TRBJ2-7
CASSQEDREVYEQYF
TGCGCCAGCAGCCAAGAGGACAGGGAGGTCTACGAGCAGTACTTC
>NA|TRBV7-3|NA|15|TRBJ2-7
CASSLPPDITYEQYF
TGTGCCAGCAGCCTACCTCCGGACATCACCTACGAGCAGTACTTC
>NA|TRBV28|NA|12|TRBJ1-4
CASRERRGKLFF
TGTGCCAGCAGGGAGAGACGGGGAAAACTGTTTTTT
>NA|TRBV29-1|TRBD1|15|TRBJ1-1
CSVETDRELNTEAFF
TGCAGCGTTGAGACCGACAGGGAATTGAACACTGAAGCTTTCTTT
>NA|TRBV28|TRBD1|13|TRBJ2-4
CASSWTGGNIQYF
TGTGCCAGCAGTTGGACAGGAGGAAACATTCAGTACTTC
>NA|TRBV9|NA|15|TRBJ2-1
CASSPGLDFYNEQFF
TGTGCCAGCAGCCCCGGCTTGGACTTCTACAATGAGCAGTTCTTC
>NA|TRBV29-1|TRBD2|14|TRBJ2-1
CSVLTSGRSSEQFF
TGCAGCGTCCTGACTAGCGGGAGATCTAGTGAGCAGTTCTTC
>NA|TRBV5-1|TRBD1|15|TRBJ1-2
CASRNRTGINYGYTF
TGCGCCAGCAGAAATAGGACAGGGATTAACTATGGCTACACCTTC
>NA|TRBV25-1|NA|15|TRBJ2-1
CASSDPLEGVNEQFF
TGTGCCAGCAGTGACCCCCTTGAGGGGGTCAATGAGCAGTTCTTC
>NA|TRBV4-2|TRBD2|17|TRBJ2-7
CASSPTGFSGSSYEQYF
TGTGCCAGCAGCCCCACGGGGTTTAGCGGGAGCTCCTACGAGCAGTACTTC
>NA|TRBV5-4|TRBD2|14|TRBJ2-5
CASSLEGLGETQYF
TGTGCCAGCAGCTTGGAGGGACTAGGGGAGACCCAGTACTTC
>NA|TRBV4-2|NA|16|TRBJ2-2
CASSQDTTGIGGELFF
TGTGCCAGCAGCCAAGATACTACAGGGATCGGCGGGGAGCTGTTTTTT
>NA|TRBV18|NA|12|TRBJ2-5
CASSLSEETQYF
TGTGCCAGCTCACTTTCCGAAGAGACCCAGTACTTC
>NA|TRBV7-9|TRBD1|17|TRBJ2-1
CASSLRPGQGRYNEQFF
TGTGCCAGCAGCTTACGCCCAGGACAGGGACGCTACAATGAGCAGTTCTTC
>NA|TRBV2|TRBD1|14|TRBJ1-2
CATGTGGANYGYTF
TGTGCCACCGGGACAGGAGGAGCTAACTATGGCTACACCTTC
>NA|TRBV6-5|TRBD1|14|TRBJ1-5
CASSPDRGNQPQHF
TGTGCCAGCAGTCCAGACAGGGGCAATCAGCCCCAGCATTTT
>NA|TRBV6-1|NA|14|TRBJ2-7
CASNIEGVRNEQYF
TGTGCCAGCAATATTGAGGGAGTAAGGAACGAGCAGTACTTC
>NA|TRBV7-9|TRBD2|15|TRBJ2-1
CASSLAAAGENEQFF
TGTGCCAGCTCCTTAGCGGCAGCGGGGGAGAATGAGCAGTTCTTC
>NA|TRBV7-9|NA|14|TRBJ1-1
CASSLEGRATEAFF
TGTGCCAGCAGCTTAGAAGGCAGGGCCACTGAAGCTTTCTTT
>NA|TRBV7-9|TRBD1|13|TRBJ1-5
CASVGQGNQPQHF
TGTGCCAGCGTAGGACAGGGAAATCAGCCCCAGCATTTT
>NA|TRBV7-9|NA|12|TRBJ2-7
CASSSRFYEQYF
TGTGCCAGCAGCTCTAGATTCTACGAGCAGTACTTC
>NA|TRBV7-9|NA|14|TRBJ1-1
CASSLDGPPTEAFF
TGTGCCAGCAGCTTAGACGGTCCACCCACTGAAGCTTTCTTT
>NA|TRBV27|TRBD2|13|TRBJ2-7
CASASGSWYEQYF
TGTGCCAGCGCCAGCGGGAGCTGGTACGAGCAGTACTTC
>NA|TRBV2|NA|14|TRBJ2-3
CASSEEGSGDTQYF
TGTGCCAGCAGTGAAGAGGGGTCCGGAGATACGCAGTATTTT
>NA|TRBV5-6|NA|15|TRBJ2-5
CASSSEGDFLETQYF
TGTGCCAGCAGCTCTGAAGGGGACTTCCTTGAGACCCAGTACTTC
>NA|TRBV7-2|TRBD2|14|TRBJ2-7
CASRPSGSQDEQYF
TGTGCCAGCCGACCTAGCGGGAGTCAGGACGAGCAGTACTTC
>NA|TRBV5-1|NA|15|TRBJ1-4
CASSPSAATNEKLFF
TGCGCCAGCAGCCCTTCGGCGGCAACTAATGAAAAACTGTTTTTT
>NA|TRBV7-9|TRBD2|14|TRBJ2-7
CASSPLAGLGEQYF
TGTGCCAGCAGCCCTTTAGCGGGACTGGGGGAGCAGTACTTC
>NA|TRBV28|NA|11|TRBJ1-5
CASSLSQPQHF
TGTGCCAGCAGTCTTAGTCAGCCCCAGCATTTT
>once|TRBV5-1|NA|15|TRBJ1-1
CASSRLGGWDTEAFF
TGCGCCAGCAGCCGCCTTGGGGGGTGGGACACTGAAGCTTTCTTT
>once|TRBV2|TRBD2|16|TRBJ2-4
CASRWAGEQAKNIQYF
TGTGCCAGCAGATGGGCGGGAGAACAGGCCAAAAACATTCAGTACTTC
>NA|TRBV6-5|NA|15|TRBJ2-1
CASSYGGPGDGRSFF
TGTGCCAGCAGTTACGGTGGACCCGGGGACGGGAGATCCTTCTTC
>NA|TRBV6-1|NA|13|TRBJ2-3
CASSVSQGDTQYF
TGTGCCAGCAGTGTTTCTCAGGGGGATACGCAGTATTTT
>NA|TRBV9|NA|17|TRBJ1-3
CASSVAGGVNSGNTIYF
TGTGCCAGCAGCGTAGCCGGGGGGGTGAACTCTGGAAACACCATATATTTT
>NA|TRBV29-1|NA|13|TRBJ2-3
CSVGQASTDTQYF
TGCAGCGTTGGACAGGCTAGCACAGATACGCAGTATTTT
>NA|TRBV19|TRBD1|14|TRBJ1-5
CASRVGQGFQPQHF
TGTGCCAGTAGAGTGGGACAGGGGTTTCAGCCCCAGCATTTT
>NA|TRBV5-1|NA|15|TRBJ2-2
CASSLVEVSTGELFF
TGCGCCAGCAGCTTGGTTGAGGTTAGCACCGGGGAGCTGTTTTTT
>NA|TRBV9|NA|15|TRBJ2-1
CASSPEESSYNEQFF
TGTGCCAGCAGCCCAGAGGAGAGCTCCTACAATGAGCAGTTCTTC
>NA|TRBV6-5|NA|12|TRBJ2-1
CASSPRGTEQFF
TGTGCCAGCAGTCCTAGAGGAACCGAGCAGTTCTTC
>once|TRBV15|NA|14|TRBJ1-2
CATSRVEDLGGYTF
TGTGCCACCAGCAGAGTGGAGGATTTAGGTGGCTACACCTTC